The 2 T cell receptor beta chains given below trace back to one sample, sequenced in a study of CXCR3-negative and CXCR3-positive naive CD8 T cells (dated by TCRdb to about 2019). Instrument used: NextSeq 550. The Human TCR Profiling Kit (MiLaboratory) was used to prepare UMI-labeled 5' RACE TRB cDNA libraries. After the reads were reprocessed by TCRdb, one entry was made per CDR3 protein sequence, with no DNA. This sample's clone table shows 65,000 to 75,000 distinct CDR3 sequences. Approximately 1.5% of the sample is in the top ten clones. What was sequenced was naive CXCR3- CD8+ T cells from blood. Per the publication, the cell subset or site label means: CD45RO-CCR7+CD27+CD95- naive CD8+ T cells lacking CXCR3 (TNR3-). All receptors come from a human donor in good health. Some clones in this sample may be carry-over from other donors' samples.

The gene calls are TRBV14 and TRBJ2-5; the TCRdb D gene call, TRBD2, has no DNA to confirm it. There are 18 residues in the CDR3. CDR1 and CDR2 (germline): SGHDN, FVKESK. CDR3 residues: CASSQDEARSFLQETQYF.

The chain carries TRBV20-1 and TRBJ1-1; TCRdb's D call, TRBD1, is unchecked because there is no DNA. Germline V lookup: CDR1 DFQATT, CDR2 SNEGSKA (reference sequence). The CDR3 is 12 residues long. CDR3 loop: CSANGGPTEAFF.